This T cell receptor beta chain was captured in a study of cytomegalovirus exposure and HLA in healthy donors. 60 Vbeta and 13 Jbeta primers were used in PCR. As handled by the study authors: There were around 77 million unique TCR beta chains by a later count, and some 12 million of them were shared. Profiled with immunoSEQ multiplex PCR; TCRdb holds only in-frame clones, not every one. That table is the source of V, J and clone size, and D and trimming were worked out from the DNA. The repertoire has approximately 120,000 clones, over 70% of them found once; the top ten carry approximately 4%. Details on this clone: The antigen is not known.

Study results and caveats: It was likely that a cluster of highly shared sequence variants was a sequencing artifact.

The source is a man aged 18 to 30 in good health and CMV-seropositive. Sequencing input: PBMCs.

CDR3 DNA sequence: TGTGCCAGCTCAGCATCCGGGACTAGCGGGAGTTTCTACAATGAGCAGTTCTTC. It yields the protein CASSASGTSGSFYNEQFF. This chain uses TRBV18 with TRBJ2-1; 14 bases are a match to TRBD2. Trimming cost V 5 bases and J 3 bases; bases outside gene matches: 9. The CDR3 runs to 18 residues. Germline loops: CDR1 KGHSH, CDR2 LQKENI.